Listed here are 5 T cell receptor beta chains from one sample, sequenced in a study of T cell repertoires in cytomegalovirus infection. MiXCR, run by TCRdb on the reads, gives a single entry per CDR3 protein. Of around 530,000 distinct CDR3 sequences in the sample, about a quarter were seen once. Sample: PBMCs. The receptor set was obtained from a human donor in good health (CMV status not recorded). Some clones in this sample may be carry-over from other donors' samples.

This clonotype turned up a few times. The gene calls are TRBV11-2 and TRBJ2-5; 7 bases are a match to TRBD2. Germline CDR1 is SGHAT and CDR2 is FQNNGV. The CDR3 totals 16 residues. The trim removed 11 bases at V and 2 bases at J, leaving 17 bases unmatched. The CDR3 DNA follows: TGTGCCCACCAAACGAGGGGCGGGAGCCAGCAAGAGACCCAGTACTTC. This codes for CAHQTRGGSQQETQYF.

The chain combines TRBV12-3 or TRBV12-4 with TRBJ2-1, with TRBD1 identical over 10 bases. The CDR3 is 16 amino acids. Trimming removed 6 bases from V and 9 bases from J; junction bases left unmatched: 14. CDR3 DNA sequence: TGTGCCAGCAGAGACAGGGGGCCGGGGAACACGGGTGAGCAGTTCTTC. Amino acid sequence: CASRDRGPGNTGEQFF.

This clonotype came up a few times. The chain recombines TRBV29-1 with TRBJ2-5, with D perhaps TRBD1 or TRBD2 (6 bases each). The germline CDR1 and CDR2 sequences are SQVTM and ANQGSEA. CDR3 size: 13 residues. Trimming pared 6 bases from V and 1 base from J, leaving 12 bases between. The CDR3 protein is CSVRRGAQETQYF. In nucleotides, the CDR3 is TGCAGCGTCCGTAGGGGGGCCCAAGAGACCCAGTACTTC.

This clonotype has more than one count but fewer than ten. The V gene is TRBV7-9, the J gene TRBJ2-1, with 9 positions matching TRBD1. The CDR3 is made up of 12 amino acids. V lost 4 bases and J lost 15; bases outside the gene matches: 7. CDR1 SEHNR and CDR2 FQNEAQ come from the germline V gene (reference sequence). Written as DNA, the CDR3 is TGTGCCAGCAGCTCAGGGACAGGGTCTGTGTTCTTC. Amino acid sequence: CASSSGTGSVFF.

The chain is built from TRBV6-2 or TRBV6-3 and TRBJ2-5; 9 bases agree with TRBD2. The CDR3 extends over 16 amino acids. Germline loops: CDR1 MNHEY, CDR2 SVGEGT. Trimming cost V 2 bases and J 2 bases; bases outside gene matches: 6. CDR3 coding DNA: TGTGCCAGCAGTTACGGCCCTAGCGGGACGCAAGAGACCCAGTACTTC. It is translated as CASSYGPSGTQETQYF.